The T cell receptor (beta chain) described here comes from a study of T cell responses to AZD1222 COVID-19 vaccine. Study information: The analysis combined second doses at about 4 or about 12 weeks. Study-wide findings and caveats: Donors were chiefly white British, with a greater number of females, and clonal diversity was perhaps underestimated. Sampled repertoires all dated from after the peak T cell response. There were vaccine-associated CD4 TCRs across spike, dominant at 160-218 and 743-854.

Here immunoSEQ multiplex PCR was the method, and the copy in TCRdb shows in-frame clones only, minus some. The sample has about 130,000 clones; 70% to 90% are singletons. The CDR3 runs 15 residues. Germline V lookup: CDR1 SGHRS, CDR2 YFSETQ. Trimming took 5 bases from V and 5 from J, leaving 19 bases between them. In its sample, this clone was seen a few times. The antigen is unknown. The sequence derives from an adult in good health. This sample comprised peripheral blood, obtained on day 0 of AZD1222 vaccination. The chain carries TRBV5-1 and TRBJ2-5; a possible D gene is TRBD1 (6 bases). The CDR3 DNA follows: TGCGCCAGCAGTTCCCCCGGGACAAGGGGGGAGACCCAGTACTTC. Its translation: CASSSPGTRGETQYF.